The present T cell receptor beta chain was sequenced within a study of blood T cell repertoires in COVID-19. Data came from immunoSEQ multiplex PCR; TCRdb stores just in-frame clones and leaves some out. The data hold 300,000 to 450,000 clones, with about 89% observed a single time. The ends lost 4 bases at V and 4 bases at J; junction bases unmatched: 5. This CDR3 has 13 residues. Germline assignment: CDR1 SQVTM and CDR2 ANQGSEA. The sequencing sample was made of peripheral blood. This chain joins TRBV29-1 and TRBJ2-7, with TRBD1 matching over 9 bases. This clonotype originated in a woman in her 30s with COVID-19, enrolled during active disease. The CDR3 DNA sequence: TGCAGCGTTGGACAGGGGGGTATATACGAGCAGTACTTC. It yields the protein CSVGQGGIYEQYF.